The source of this T cell receptor (beta chain) is a study of beta chain features in type 1 diabetes. This clone has more than one count but fewer than ten. Every isolated RNA sample was fully reverse transcribed, so sequencing captured expressed TCRB transcripts. The method was immunoSEQ multiplex PCR; TCRdb's version includes in-frame clones alone and lacks a portion of them. The table records about 330,000 clones, roughly 11% of them present only once. Sequenced material: naive CD4+ T cells from blood. The TCR sequence derives from a woman aged 30 to 39 in good health.

CDR3 sequence: CASSFMPRGNYGYTF. Written as DNA, the CDR3 is TGTGCCAGCAGCTTCATGCCGAGAGGGAATTATGGCTACACCTTC. The chain is built from TRBV7-2 and TRBJ1-2; the D is unclear. Germline values: CDR1 SGHTA, CDR2 FQGNSA. The CDR3 is 15 residues long. Trimming stripped 3 bases from V and 5 bases from J, with 16 bases between.